Listed here is a single TCR beta chain. Its matching antigen is unknown. Repertoires were generated with immunoSEQ multiplex PCR, while TCRdb's copy carries only in-frame clones and drops some. Found here are some 130,000 clones, approximately 90% of them singletons; the top ten hold under 0.7%. The data belong to a study of OX40 agonist ivuxolimab in advanced cancers. Study in general: Patients with hepatocellular carcinoma, melanoma, renal cell or head and neck cancer made up the dose-escalation patients. Study findings and constraints: At doses 0.1 to 3.0 mg/kg, CD4+ and CD8+ clones expanded. Averaging showed that CD8+ T cells had more expanded clones than CD4+ did.

Systemic immunosuppression or autoimmune disease history was grounds to exclude patients. Germline V gene data show CDR1 as SGHTA and CDR2 as FQGNSA. The V and J ends lost 2 bases and 5 bases respectively, with 16 bases between them. The CDR3 is 15 amino acids. The sequences come from CD4+ or CD8+ T cells sorted from blood, collected in a trial of the OX40 agonist ivuxolimab. The rearrangement links TRBV7-2 to TRBJ2-7; weak D call: TRBD1 (6 bases). The TCR was taken from an adult with an advanced solid tumor such as melanoma, head and neck, liver or kidney cancer. As DNA, the CDR3 is TGTGCCAGCAGCTTAACCACCGGGACACTGAACGAGCAGTACTTC. Its translation: CASSLTTGTLNEQYF.